This T cell receptor beta chain was identified in a study of cytomegalovirus exposure and HLA in healthy donors. The V gene end was trimmed by 3 bases and the J gene end by 9 bases; junction bases not matched to a gene: 5. CDR1 is MRHNA and CDR2 is SNTAGT in the germline V gene. The CDR3 totals 14 residues. The PCR contained 60 Vbeta and 13 Jbeta primers. The repertoire was sequenced with immunoSEQ multiplex PCR; TCRdb's copy has only in-frame clones and lacks some. Of about 120,000 clones in the sample, around three quarters were seen once. V and J are TRBV6-4 and TRBJ1-6, with TRBD1 identical over 7 bases. This TCR derives from a man aged 18 to 29 in good health and CMV-seropositive. Sample: PBMCs. The CDR3 nucleotides read TGTGCCAGCAGTGAGGGGCAGGGGGGTTCACCCCTCCACTTT. Translation gives CASSEGQGGSPLHF.